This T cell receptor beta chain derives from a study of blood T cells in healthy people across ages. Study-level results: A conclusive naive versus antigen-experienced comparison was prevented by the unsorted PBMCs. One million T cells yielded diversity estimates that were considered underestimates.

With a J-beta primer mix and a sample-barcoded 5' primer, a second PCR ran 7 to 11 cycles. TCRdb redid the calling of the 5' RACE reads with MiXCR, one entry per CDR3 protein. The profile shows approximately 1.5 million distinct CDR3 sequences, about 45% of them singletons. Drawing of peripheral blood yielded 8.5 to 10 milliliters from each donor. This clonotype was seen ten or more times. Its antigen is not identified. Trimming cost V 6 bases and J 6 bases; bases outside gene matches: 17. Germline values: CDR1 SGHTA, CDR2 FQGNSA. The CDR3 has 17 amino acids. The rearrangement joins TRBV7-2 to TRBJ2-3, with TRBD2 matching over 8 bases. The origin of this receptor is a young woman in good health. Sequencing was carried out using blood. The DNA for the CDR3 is TGTGCCAGCAGTCCCTCCTTTAACCGCGGGAGGTTGGATACGCAGTATTTT. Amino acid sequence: CASSPSFNRGRLDTQYF.